Presented here are 13 T cell receptor beta chains from one specimen sequenced in a study of human T cells and chemical hapten exposure. Each CDR3 protein is one row after TCRdb ran MiXCR on the RACE reads. Of roughly 200,000 distinct CDR3 sequences listed, around a quarter are singletons. Time point described: patch test 3, about 24 weeks after DPC sensitization. The treatment is: therapeutic diphenylcyclopropenone sensitization with weekly scalp DPC. The sequencing used whole blood, collected in connection with sensitization to the hapten diphenylcyclopropenone (DPC). These receptor sequences come from a middle-aged woman with alopecia areata. Some clones in this sample may be carry-over from other donors' samples.

This clonotype was seen more than once but under ten times. The CDR3 bases are TGTGCCAGCAGCCAAGTTGGGGGAAGGAACAATGAGCAGTTCTTC. This translates into CASSQVGGRNNEQFF. This chain connects TRBV4-2 to TRBJ2-1, with D perhaps TRBD1 or TRBD2 (5 bases each). The CDR3 covers 15 residues. V was clipped by 1 base and J by 5 bases, with 12 bases between them. The germline gives CDR1 LGHNA, CDR2 YNFKEQ.

A few counts support this clonotype. The chain carries TRBV7-9 and TRBJ2-7; 9 nucleotides match TRBD1. With 1 base clipped from V and 4 bases from J, the junction kept 8 bases outside the gene matches. CDR3 length: 16 amino acids. Germline-derived CDR1 and CDR2 are SEHNR and FQNEAQ (reference sequence). The chain's CDR3 is CASSLEPGQGSYEQYF. The CDR3 DNA reads as TGTGCCAGCAGCTTAGAACCTGGACAGGGGTCATACGAGCAGTACTTC.

This clonotype was recorded once. The gene calls are TRBV7-6 and TRBJ1-6; D ambiguous. The V gene's germline CDR1 is SGHVS and CDR2 FNYEAQ. The CDR3 totals 15 residues. V was cut by 0 bases and J by 5 bases, with 8 bases left in between. CDR3 in DNA: TGTGCCAGCAGCTTAGCGGGGTCCGATAATTCACCCCTCCACTTT. Translating gives CASSLAGSDNSPLHF.

The V gene is TRBV27, the J gene TRBJ2-1; no reliable D call. Germline lookup yields CDR1 MNHEY and CDR2 SMNVEV (reference sequence). The germline V and J ends were trimmed by 4 bases and 7 bases, with 8 bases remaining between them. This CDR3 is built from 12 residues. CDR3 sequence reads: CASSSNGNEQFF. The CDR3 DNA follows: TGTGCCAGCAGTTCAAACGGGAATGAGCAGTTCTTC.

This clonotype was seen only a few times. The chain carries TRBV28 and TRBJ2-1; 11 bases fit TRBD2. The CDR3 is made up of 15 amino acids. Germline loops: CDR1 MDHEN, CDR2 SYDVKM. Trimming cost V 5 bases and J 6 bases; bases outside gene matches: 6. The CDR3 here is CASSELAGEVNEQFF. The DNA for the CDR3 is TGTGCCAGCAGTGAACTAGCGGGAGAGGTCAATGAGCAGTTCTTC.

The chain carries TRBV7-2 and TRBJ2-7; TRBD2 agrees at 8 bases. The CDR3 spans 15 residues. Germline V gene data show CDR1 as SGHTA and CDR2 as FQGNSA. The ends lost 5 bases at V and 2 bases at J; junction bases unmatched: 8. In DNA form, the CDR3 reads TGTGCCAGCAGCCATCGGGAGGGCGGGGCCTACGAGCAGTACTTC. The encoded protein is CASSHREGGAYEQYF.

The sample holds many counts of this clonotype. This chain uses TRBV4-2 with TRBJ2-5; perhaps D is TRBD1 or TRBD2 (5 bases each). There are 14 residues in the CDR3. The germline V gene has CDR1 LGHNA and CDR2 YNFKEQ. Trimming removed 4 bases at V and 1 base at J, with 10 bases between. The CDR3 DNA reads TGTGCCAGCAGCCTTGGGGGTACCCAAGAGACCCAGTACTTC. Translated: CASSLGGTQETQYF.

A few counts support this clonotype. The chain is built from TRBV10-3 and TRBJ2-3; D perhaps matches TRBD1 (6 bases). Germline V CDR1 and CDR2: ENHRY, SYGVKD. V was clipped by 7 bases and J by 2 bases, with 13 bases between them. This CDR3 spans 14 amino acids. CDR3 in DNA: TGTGCCATCACAGGACAGTCGAACACAGATACGCAGTATTTT. This sequence encodes CAITGQSNTDTQYF.

In this sample, this clonotype turned up a few times. J is TRBJ2-1 and V is TRBV2; 7 bases line up with TRBD2. This CDR3 contains 14 residues. Germline-derived CDR1 and CDR2 are SNHLY and FYNNEI. V shed 7 bases, J shed 0 bases, and the junction held 3 bases outside the gene matches. The CDR3 DNA sequence: TGTGCCAGCAACTTAGCGGGCTCCTACAATGAGCAGTTCTTC. Translation: CASNLAGSYNEQFF.

This clonotype was observed a handful of times. The chain carries TRBV12-3 or TRBV12-4 and TRBJ2-7; a weak D match, TRBD1 (6 bases). This CDR3 comprises 14 residues. Trimming left V 6 bases short and J 6 bases short, with 18 bases between. CDR3 in amino acids: CASSLYRAEGEQYF. In DNA, the CDR3 is TGTGCCAGCAGCCTGTACAGGGCTGAGGGCGAGCAGTACTTC.

On this clonotype itself: This likely comes from a read error, as the CDR3 has no conserved phenylalanine or tryptophan at its end. The chain uses TRBV20-1 and TRBJ2-5, with TRBD1 matching over 8 bases. Germline V gene data show CDR1 as DFQATT and CDR2 as SNEGSKA (reference sequence). The CDR3 extends over 13 amino acids. Trimming at V came to 6 bases and at J to 5 bases, leaving 8 bases not matched to a gene. The CDR3 sequence: CSARRTGKETQYS. DNA of the CDR3: TGCAGTGCCCGCCGGACAGGGAAGGAGACCCAGTACTCC.

This clonotype was seen a few times. The chain uses TRBV28 and TRBJ2-7; D is uncertain. The CDR3 is made up of 13 amino acids. V lost 8 bases and J 2 bases, leaving 13 bases between the germline ends. Per germline, CDR1 MDHEN and CDR2 SYDVKM. Here the CDR3 DNA reads TGTGCCAGCCATCGCGCAAGCGCCTACGAGCAGTACTTC. Protein product: CASHRASAYEQYF. Using reference TRBV28 and TRBJ2-7 for the parts outside the CDR3, the full variable domain is DVKVTQSSRYLVKRTGEKVFLECVQDMDHENMFWYRQDPGLGLRLIYFSYDVKMKEKGDIPEGYSVSREKKERFSLILESASTNQTSMYLCASHRASAYEQYFGPGTRLTVT.

This clonotype turned up a few times. This chain uses TRBV6-2 or TRBV6-3 with TRBJ2-3; D ambiguous. CDR3 length equals 14 residues. V was trimmed by 5 bases and J by 4 bases, leaving 13 bases between them. The V gene's germline CDR1 is MNHEY and CDR2 SVGEGT. For the CDR3, the DNA is TGTGCCAGCAGTCAGCCCCCCGGCCCAGATACGCAGTATTTT. Translating gives CASSQPPGPDTQYF.